This T cell receptor (beta chain) was identified during a study of shared clonotypes between healthy human individuals. Study-wide background: The study used three CD4 naive, three CD4 memory, two CD8 naive and one CD8 memory plate per donor.

General study results and limits: Compared with memory subsets, naive subsets generally had larger estimated richness. In having few donors, the study represented limited genetic and exposure-history diversity. Non-shared clonotypes showed lower generation probabilities than clonotypes common to all four donors.

Germline V gene lookup returns CDR1 SGHRS and CDR2 YFSETQ. This CDR3 comprises 13 residues. The ends were cut back, 0 bases at V and 4 bases at J, with 8 bases in the middle. The naive CD8 population came from CD45RO-negative cells selected for CCR7, without terminally differentiated effector memory CD45RA+ cells. With respect to this clone: Its antigen is not identified.

Libraries were prepared by immunoSEQ multiplex PCR; TCRdb keeps only in-frame clonotypes and omits some of them. This table has millions of clones, about 95% appearing once. This TCR was recovered from a man aged 18-30 years in good health. Source material: naive CD8+ T cells sorted from blood. The chain combines TRBV5-1 with TRBJ2-7; no clear D. CDR3 bases: TGCGCCAGCAGCTTGGGGGCCCAGTACGAGCAGTACTTC. This gives the protein CASSLGAQYEQYF.